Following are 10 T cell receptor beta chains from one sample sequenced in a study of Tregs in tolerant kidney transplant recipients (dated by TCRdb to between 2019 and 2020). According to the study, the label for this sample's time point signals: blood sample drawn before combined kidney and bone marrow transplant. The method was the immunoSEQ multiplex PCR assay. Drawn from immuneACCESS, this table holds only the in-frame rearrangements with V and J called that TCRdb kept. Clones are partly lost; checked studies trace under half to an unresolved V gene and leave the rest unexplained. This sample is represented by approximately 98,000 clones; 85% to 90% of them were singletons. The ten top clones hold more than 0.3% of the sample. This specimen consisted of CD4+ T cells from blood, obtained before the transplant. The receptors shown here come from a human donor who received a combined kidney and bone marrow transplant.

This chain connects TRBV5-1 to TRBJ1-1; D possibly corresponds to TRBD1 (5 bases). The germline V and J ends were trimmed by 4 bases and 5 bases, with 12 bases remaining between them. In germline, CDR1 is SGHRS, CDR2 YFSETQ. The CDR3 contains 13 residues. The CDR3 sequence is CASSPETVTEAFF. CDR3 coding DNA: TGCGCCAGCAGCCCAGAGACAGTTACTGAAGCTTTCTTT. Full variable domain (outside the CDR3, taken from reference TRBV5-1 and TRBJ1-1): KAGVTQTPRYLIKTRGQQVTLSCSPISGHRSVSWYQQTPGQGLQFLFEYFSETQRNKGNFPGRFSGRQFSNSRSEMNVSTLELGDSALYLCASSPETVTEAFFGQGTRLTVV.

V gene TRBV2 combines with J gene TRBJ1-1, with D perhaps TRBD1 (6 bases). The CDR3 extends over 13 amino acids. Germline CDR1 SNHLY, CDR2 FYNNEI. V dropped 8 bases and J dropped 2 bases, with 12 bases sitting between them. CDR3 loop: CASEAGENTEAFF. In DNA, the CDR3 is TGTGCCAGCGAGGCAGGGGAAAACACTGAAGCTTTCTTT.

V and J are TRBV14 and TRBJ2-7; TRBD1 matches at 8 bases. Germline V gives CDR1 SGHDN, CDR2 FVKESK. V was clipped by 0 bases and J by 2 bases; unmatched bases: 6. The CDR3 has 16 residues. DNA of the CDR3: TGTGCCAGCAGCCAAGAGTTAGGACAGGGTGCCTACGAGCAGTACTTC. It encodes CASSQELGQGAYEQYF.

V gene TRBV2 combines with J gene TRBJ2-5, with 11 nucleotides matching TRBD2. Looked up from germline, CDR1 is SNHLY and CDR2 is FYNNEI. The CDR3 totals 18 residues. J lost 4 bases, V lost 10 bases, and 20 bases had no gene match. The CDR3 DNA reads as TGTGCCACCACTGCAGGGTTAGCGGGGGGGCCGAGGGTAGAGACCCAGTACTTC. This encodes CATTAGLAGGPRVETQYF.

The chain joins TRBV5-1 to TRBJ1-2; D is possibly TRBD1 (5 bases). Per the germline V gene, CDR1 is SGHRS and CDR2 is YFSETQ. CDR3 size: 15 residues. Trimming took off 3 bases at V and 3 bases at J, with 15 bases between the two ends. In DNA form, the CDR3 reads TGCGCCAGCAGCTGGATGGTGGGGCAGGACTATGGCTACACCTTC. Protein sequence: CASSWMVGQDYGYTF.

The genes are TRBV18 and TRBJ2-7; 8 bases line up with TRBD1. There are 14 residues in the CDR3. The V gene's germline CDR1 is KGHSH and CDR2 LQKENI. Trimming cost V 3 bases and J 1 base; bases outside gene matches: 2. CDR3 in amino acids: CASSPRQGSYEQYF. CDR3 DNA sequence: TGTGCCAGCTCACCTCGACAGGGGTCCTACGAGCAGTACTTC.

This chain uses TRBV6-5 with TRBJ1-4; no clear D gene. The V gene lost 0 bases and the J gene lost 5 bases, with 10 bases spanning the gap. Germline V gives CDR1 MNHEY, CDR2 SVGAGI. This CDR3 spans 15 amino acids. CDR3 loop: CASSYSSVRNEKLFF. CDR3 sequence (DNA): TGTGCCAGCAGTTACTCTTCCGTGAGGAATGAAAAACTGTTTTTT.

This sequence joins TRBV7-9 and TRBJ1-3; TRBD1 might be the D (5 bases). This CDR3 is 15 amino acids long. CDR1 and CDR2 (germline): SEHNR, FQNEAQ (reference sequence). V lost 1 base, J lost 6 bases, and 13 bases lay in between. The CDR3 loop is CASSLGDRSPNTIYF. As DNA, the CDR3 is TGTGCCAGCAGCTTAGGAGACAGAAGCCCAAACACCATATATTTT. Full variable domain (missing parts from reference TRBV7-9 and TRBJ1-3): DTGVSQNPRHKITKRGQNVTFRCDPISEHNRLYWYRQTLGQGPEFLTYFQNEAQLEKSRLLSDRFSAERPKGSFSTLEIQRTEQGDSAMYLCASSLGDRSPNTIYFGEGSWLTVV.

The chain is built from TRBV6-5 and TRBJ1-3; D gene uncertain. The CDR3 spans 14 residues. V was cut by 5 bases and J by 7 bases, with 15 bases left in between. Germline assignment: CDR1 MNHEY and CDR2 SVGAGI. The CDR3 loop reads CASSPSTTRNTIYF. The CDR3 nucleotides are TGTGCCAGCAGTCCCAGCACGACTCGGAACACCATATATTTT.

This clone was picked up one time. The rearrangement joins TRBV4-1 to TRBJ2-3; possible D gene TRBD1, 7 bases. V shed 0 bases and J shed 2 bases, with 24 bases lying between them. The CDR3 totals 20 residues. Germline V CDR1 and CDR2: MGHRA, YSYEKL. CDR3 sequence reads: CASSQDPGGFTGEVTDTQYF. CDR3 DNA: TGCGCCAGCAGCCAAGATCCTGGGGGATTCACAGGGGAGGTCACAGATACGCAGTATTTT.